This TCR beta chain emerged from a study of CD8+ T cells in alopecia areata. Overall study: Tofacitinib ran 6 to 18 months, followed by 6 months off drug. Study-wide results and caveats: During tofacitinib treatment, many expanded lesional clones remained in scalp and blood. Treatment with tofacitinib significantly lowered scalp clonality and reduced expanded CD8+ clones among the top 100. Scalp sequencing also captures normal skin's resident alphabeta T cells.

V lost 3 bases and J lost 5; bases outside the gene matches: 13. Germline V gene sequence: CDR1 MGHRA, CDR2 YSYEKL. The CDR3 has 17 residues. Of note for this clone: The antigen is unknown.

Indicated treatment: oral pan-JAK inhibitor, 5-10 mg twice daily. Isolated RNA was reverse transcribed into cDNA used as the sequencing template. Produced via immunoSEQ multiplex PCR; TCRdb's table is partial and in-frame only. The sample shows roughly 110,000 clones, around 83% of them seen only once. The clonotype comes from a human donor with alopecia areata. Material: CD8+ T cells sorted from blood, obtained at week 24, from a patient treated with tofacitinib. V and J are TRBV4-1 and TRBJ2-5; 9 bases are shared with TRBD1. The chain's CDR3 is CASSQPAKGDRVETQYF. The CDR3 region has the DNA TGCGCCAGCAGCCAGCCGGCGAAGGGGGACAGGGTTGAGACCCAGTACTTC.